Following are 21 T cell receptor beta chains from one sample sequenced in a study of CD8+ T cells in alopecia areata. Treatment reported: oral pan-JAK inhibitor, 5-10 mg twice daily. The authors extracted RNA and reverse transcribed it into cDNA as the sequencing template. Sequencing was performed with immunoSEQ multiplex PCR; in TCRdb, only in-frame clones are kept and a portion is missing. The sample has under 350,000 clones; more than 45% are singletons. The source was CD4+ T cells sorted from blood, collected at week 24, from a patient treated with tofacitinib. The origin of the receptors is a human donor with alopecia areata.

The CDR3 nucleotides are TGTGCCAGTAGTCTCGCCAGGGATTCCTACGAGCAGTACTTC. Protein sequence: CASSLARDSYEQYF. V and J are TRBV19 and TRBJ2-7; a possible D gene is TRBD1 (5 bases). The CDR3 loop spans 14 amino acids. Looked up from germline, CDR1 is LNHDA and CDR2 is SQIVND (reference sequence). The V and J ends lost 5 bases and 1 base respectively, with 12 bases between them.

The chain employs TRBV7-6 and TRBJ1-2, with no clear D. Germline V gives CDR1 SGHVS, CDR2 FNYEAQ. This CDR3 is built from 16 residues. V was shortened by 4 bases and J by 0 bases, with 15 bases between the two germline ends. The CDR3 region is CASSSLNSQANYGYTF. Written as DNA, the CDR3 is TGTGCCAGCAGCTCCCTTAACTCTCAAGCTAACTATGGCTACACCTTC.

V gene TRBV29-1 combines with J gene TRBJ1-1; weak D call: TRBD1 (5 bases). CDR3 length: 13 amino acids. The V gene's germline CDR1 is SQVTM and CDR2 ANQGSEA. Deletions cut 7 bases from V and 0 bases from J, with 12 bases between. The CDR3 nucleotides read TGCAGCGCGCTCCGGGGACTGAACACTGAAGCTTTCTTT. It codes for CSALRGLNTEAFF.

V gene TRBV19 combines with J gene TRBJ2-3; 11 nucleotides match TRBD2. The CDR3 contains 13 residues. The ends lost 5 bases at V and 14 bases at J; junction bases unmatched: 9. Germline CDR1 and CDR2: LNHDA and SQIVND (reference sequence). The CDR3 coding sequence is TGTGCCAGTAGTGGCACTAGCGGGGGTAAACCGTATTTT. This translates into CASSGTSGGKPYF.

V and J are TRBV5-1 and TRBJ2-5, with D possibly TRBD1 on 6 matching bases. This CDR3 has 14 residues. The germline CDR1 and CDR2 sequences are SGHRS and YFSETQ. V lost 4 bases and J lost 3, with 13 bases in between. CDR3 sequence (DNA): TGCGCCAGCAGCCCTGGGGGCAATGAAGAGACCCAGTACTTC. It translates to CASSPGGNEETQYF.

With respect to this clone: The junction departs from the called germline gene at one end, perhaps through a read error. The gene calls are TRBV2 and TRBJ1-1; the D is unclear. The length of the CDR3 is 13 residues. Germline V gene lookup returns CDR1 SNHLY and CDR2 FYNNEI. CDR3 in DNA: TGTGCCAGCAGCGAAGAAAGGACGACTGAAGCTTTCTTT. Amino acid sequence: CASSEERTTEAFF.

This chain connects TRBV30 to TRBJ1-6, with no clear D. The ends were cut back, 4 bases at V and 4 bases at J, with 8 bases in the middle. Germline CDR1 and CDR2: GTSNPN and SVGIG (reference sequence). This CDR3 spans 13 amino acids. CDR3 sequence (DNA): TGTGCCTGGAACGAAAAATATAATTCACCCCTCCACTTT. It translates to CAWNEKYNSPLHF. Full variable domain (remainder filled in from reference TRBV30 and TRBJ1-6): SQTIHQWPATLVQPVGSPLSLECTVEGTSNPNLYWYRQAAGRGLQLLFYSVGIGQISSEVPQNLSASRPQDRQFILSSKKLLLSDSGFYLCAWNEKYNSPLHFGNGTRLTVT.

This rearrangement joins TRBV30 to TRBJ1-4; possible D gene TRBD1, 5 bases. Germline CDR1 is GTSNPN and CDR2 is SVGIG (reference sequence). Trimming removed 4 bases at V and 8 bases at J, with 17 bases between. The CDR3 spans 14 residues. For the CDR3, the DNA is TGTGCCTGGACCGTCGGGGGTTCTTCAGAAAAACTGTTTTTT. It specifies CAWTVGGSSEKLFF.

This rearrangement joins TRBV7-6 to TRBJ1-1; 7 bases fit TRBD1. Trimming cost V 4 bases and J 1 base; bases outside gene matches: 12. Germline V gene data show CDR1 as SGHVS and CDR2 as FNYEAQ. The CDR3 covers 17 residues. This CDR3 is CASSSRQGSLRNTEAFF. The CDR3 nucleotides are TGTGCCAGCAGCTCTAGACAGGGATCCCTAAGGAACACTGAAGCTTTCTTT.

The gene calls are TRBV7-2 and TRBJ2-3; TRBD2 aligns across 9 bases. The V and J ends lost 1 base and 7 bases, in that order; junction bases with no gene match: 6. The CDR3 is 15 amino acids. From germline, CDR1 is SGHTA and CDR2 FQGNSA. DNA of the CDR3: TGTGCCAGCAGCTTAGTGGGCGGGGGGGCTAATACGCAGTATTTT. It encodes CASSLVGGGANTQYF.

The chain is built from TRBV4-1 and TRBJ1-1; no definite D call. Germline CDR1 and CDR2: MGHRA and YSYEKL. The ends were cut back, 4 bases at V and 1 base at J, with 10 bases in the middle. CDR3 length equals 14 residues. The CDR3 here is CASSRWGANTEAFF. In DNA form, the CDR3 reads TGCGCCAGCAGCCGTTGGGGAGCGAACACTGAAGCTTTCTTT.

The V gene is TRBV9, the J gene TRBJ2-7, with 9 positions matching TRBD1. This CDR3 has 14 amino acids. Germline V gives CDR1 SGDLS, CDR2 YYNGEE. The V and J ends lost 5 bases and 4 bases, in that order; junction bases with no gene match: 7. In DNA, the CDR3 is TGTGCCAGCAGTGCCTTCGGGACAGGGTACGAGCAGTACTTC. Its translation is CASSAFGTGYEQYF.

This clone was counted only a few times. V gene TRBV6-5 combines with J gene TRBJ2-7; 7 positions agree with TRBD1. V was clipped by 2 bases and J by 5 bases; unmatched bases: 3. CDR3 length equals 13 residues. The germline V gene encodes CDR1 MNHEY and CDR2 SVGAGI. CDR3 nucleotides: TGTGCCAGCAGTTACCCCGACAGGGACGAGCAGTACTTC. Its translation is CASSYPDRDEQYF.

As to this clone: At one end the junction does not follow the germline gene, possibly because of a read error. The chain has TRBV2 and TRBJ1-3; D possibly corresponds to TRBD1 (5 bases). CDR1 SNHLY and CDR2 FYNNEI come from the germline V gene. This CDR3 has 17 amino acids. The CDR3 DNA is TGTGCCAGCAGGGAAGGGAGGGGAAGGGTGTCTGGAAACACCATATATTTT. Protein sequence: CASREGRGRVSGNTIYF.

V usage is TRBV14 and J usage is TRBJ2-7; D is perhaps TRBD1 (5 bases). CDR3 length equals 12 residues. Germline V gives CDR1 SGHDN, CDR2 FVKESK. V was clipped by 4 bases and J by 6 bases, with 10 bases between them. CDR3: CASSRAGREQYF. DNA of the CDR3: TGTGCCAGCAGCCGGGCAGGGCGCGAGCAGTACTTC.

The V call is TRBV29-1, the J call TRBJ1-4; TRBD1 agrees at 7 bases. Unmatched junction bases numbered 10, after V lost 7 bases and J lost 8 bases. The CDR3 loop spans 13 amino acids. CDR1 and CDR2 from the germline V gene are SQVTM and ANQGSEA. CDR3: CSADEQGNEKLFF. The CDR3 DNA is TGCAGCGCCGATGAACAGGGGAACGAAAAACTGTTTTTT.

This rearrangement joins TRBV18 to TRBJ2-3; 7 bases agree with TRBD1. This CDR3 has 15 residues. Trimming cost V 3 bases and J 3 bases; bases outside gene matches: 6. Germline assignment: CDR1 KGHSH and CDR2 LQKENI. CDR3 nucleotides: TGTGCCAGCTCACCGACAGGGAGAGCGACAGATACGCAGTATTTT. Amino acids: CASSPTGRATDTQYF.

The chain carries TRBV29-1 and TRBJ1-2; TRBD1 might be the D (6 bases). In germline, CDR1 is SQVTM, CDR2 ANQGSEA. V was cut by 1 base and J by 8 bases, with 20 bases left in between. The CDR3 consists of 15 residues. CDR3 sequence: CSVEGPGVGLSGYTF. The CDR3 DNA sequence: TGCAGCGTTGAAGGGCCAGGGGTGGGACTCTCCGGCTACACCTTC.

The V call is TRBV9, the J call TRBJ2-3; TRBD2 might be the D (5 bases). In germline, CDR1 is SGDLS, CDR2 YYNGEE. Trimming removed 4 bases from V and 0 bases from J, with 9 bases in between. The CDR3 is 14 residues long. The CDR3 region has the DNA TGTGCCAGCAGCCTTTGGACTAGCACAGATACGCAGTATTTT. Its translation is CASSLWTSTDTQYF.

The chain carries TRBV27 and TRBJ2-1, with 12 positions matching TRBD2. Germline V lookup: CDR1 MNHEY, CDR2 SMNVEV (reference sequence). Germline trimming cut 6 bases from V and 10 bases from J; bases unmatched to any gene: 13. There are 16 residues in the CDR3. This CDR3 reads CASSLAGGLITKEQFF. The CDR3 region has the DNA TGTGCCAGCAGCCTAGCGGGGGGGCTGATCACCAAAGAGCAGTTCTTC.

The CDR3 sequence: CASSVTSGDYEQYF. CDR3 nucleotide sequence: TGTGCCAGCAGCGTAACTAGCGGGGACTACGAGCAGTACTTC. V usage is TRBV9 and J usage is TRBJ2-7, with 10 bases that match TRBD2. V dropped 1 base and J dropped 3; count of bases not matched to a gene: 1. The CDR3 length is 14 residues. Germline V gene lookup returns CDR1 SGDLS and CDR2 YYNGEE.